This T cell receptor (beta chain) stems from a study of cytomegalovirus exposure and HLA in healthy donors. The PCR employed 60 Vbeta primers together with 13 Jbeta primers. Assay: immunoSEQ multiplex PCR; the TCRdb copy retains only in-frame clones and omits some. This sample's table has 200,000 or so clones. With 5 bases removed from V and 0 bases from J, the gap between germline ends came to 17 bases. The CDR3 extends over 16 amino acids. Per germline, CDR1 MNHEY and CDR2 SMNVEV (reference sequence). This TCR was recovered from a girl aged 2 to 10 in good health and CMV-seropositive. Sequenced material: PBMCs. This rearrangement joins TRBV27 to TRBJ2-7; TRBD2 might be the D (6 bases). Here the CDR3 reads CASSRSELASSYEQYF. DNA for the CDR3: TGTGCCAGCAGTCGCTCAGAGCTAGCGTCCTCCTACGAGCAGTACTTC.